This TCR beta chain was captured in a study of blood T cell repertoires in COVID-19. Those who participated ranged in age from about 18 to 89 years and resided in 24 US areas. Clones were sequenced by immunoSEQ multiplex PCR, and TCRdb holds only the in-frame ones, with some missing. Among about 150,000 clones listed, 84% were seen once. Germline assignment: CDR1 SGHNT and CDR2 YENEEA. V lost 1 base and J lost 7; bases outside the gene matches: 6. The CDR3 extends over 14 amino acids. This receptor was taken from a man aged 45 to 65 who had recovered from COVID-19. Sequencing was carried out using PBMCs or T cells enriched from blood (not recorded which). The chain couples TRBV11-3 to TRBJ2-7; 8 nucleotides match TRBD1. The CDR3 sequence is CASSLAQGAGEQYF. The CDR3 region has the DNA TGTGCCAGCAGCTTAGCCCAGGGGGCTGGGGAGCAGTACTTC.